This T cell receptor beta chain was captured in a study of prognosis after radiotherapy for stage I lung cancer. Turning to the study itself: Stage I non-small cell lung cancer patients were enrolled between early 2018 and January 2019.

Study-level results: Reportedly, metastasis status was linked to differences in TRBV and TRBJ usage frequencies.

Trimming left V 0 bases short and J 4 bases short, with 16 bases between. The length of the CDR3 is 16 residues. The germline V gene has CDR1 SGDLS and CDR2 YYNGEE. Concerning this clonotype itself: Its antigen is unidentified.

All patients showed node-negative disease on CT and PET/CT and lacked prior chemotherapy, radiotherapy or other malignancies. Genomic DNA was the source, and TCR beta CDR3 was amplified from it by two-round multiplex PCR. During first-round PCR, primers specific to each TRBV and TRBJ gene were used. From the multiplex PCR reads, TCRdb called clonotypes with MiXCR, one entry per CDR3 protein. The sample yields fewer than 40,000 distinct CDR3 sequences, around 40% seen once. This TCR was sampled from a donor over 45 with non-small cell lung cancer. This specimen consisted of PBMCs, obtained before or after stereotactic body radiation therapy (not recorded which). The rearrangement uses TRBV9 and TRBJ1-1, with D maybe TRBD1 (5 bases). The DNA of the CDR3 is TGTGCCAGCAGCGTAGGAGGAGGGGTAGGTAGCACTGAAGCTTTCTTT. Protein product: CASSVGGGVGSTEAFF.